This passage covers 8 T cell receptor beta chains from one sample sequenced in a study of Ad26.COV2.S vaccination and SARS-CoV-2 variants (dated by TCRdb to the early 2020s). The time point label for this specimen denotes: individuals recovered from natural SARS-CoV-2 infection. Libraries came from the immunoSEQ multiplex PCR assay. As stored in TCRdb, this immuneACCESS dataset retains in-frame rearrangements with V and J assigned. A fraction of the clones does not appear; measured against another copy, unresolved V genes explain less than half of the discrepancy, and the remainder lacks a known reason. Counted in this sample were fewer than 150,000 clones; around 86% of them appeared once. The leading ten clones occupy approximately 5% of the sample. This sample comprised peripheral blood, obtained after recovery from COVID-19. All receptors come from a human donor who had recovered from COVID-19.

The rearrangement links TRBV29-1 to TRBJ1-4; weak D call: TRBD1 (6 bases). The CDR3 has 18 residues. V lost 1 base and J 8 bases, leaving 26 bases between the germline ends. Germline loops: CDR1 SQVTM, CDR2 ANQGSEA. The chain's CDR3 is CSVEVAPGQRAQTEKLFF. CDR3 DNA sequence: TGCAGCGTTGAAGTTGCTCCGGGACAACGCGCGCAGACCGAAAAACTGTTTTTT.

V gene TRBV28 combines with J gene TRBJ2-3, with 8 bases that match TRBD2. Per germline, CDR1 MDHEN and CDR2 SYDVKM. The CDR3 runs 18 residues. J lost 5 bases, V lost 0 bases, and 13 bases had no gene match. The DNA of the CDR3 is TGTGCCAGCAGTTTATGGGAACCCGGGGGGGCCAGAGTAGATACGCAGTATTTT. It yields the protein CASSLWEPGGARVDTQYF.

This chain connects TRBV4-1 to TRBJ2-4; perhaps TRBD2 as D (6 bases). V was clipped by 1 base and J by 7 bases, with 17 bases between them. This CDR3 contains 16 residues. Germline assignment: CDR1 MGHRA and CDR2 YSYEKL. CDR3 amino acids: CASSQVGGEARNIQYF. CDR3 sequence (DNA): TGCGCCAGCAGCCAAGTCGGCGGGGAGGCAAGGAACATTCAGTACTTC.

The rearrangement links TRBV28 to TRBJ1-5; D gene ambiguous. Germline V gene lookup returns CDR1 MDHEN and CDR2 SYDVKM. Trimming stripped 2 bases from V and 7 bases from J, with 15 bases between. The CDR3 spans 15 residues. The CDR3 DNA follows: TGTGCCAGCAGTTTAAAATCCCCTTTGGCCCAGCCCCAGCATTTT. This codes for CASSLKSPLAQPQHF.

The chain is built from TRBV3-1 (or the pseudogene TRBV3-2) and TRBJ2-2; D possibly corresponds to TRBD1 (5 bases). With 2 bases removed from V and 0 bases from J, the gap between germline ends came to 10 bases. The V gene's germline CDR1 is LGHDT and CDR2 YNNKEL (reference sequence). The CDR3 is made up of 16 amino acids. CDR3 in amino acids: CASSQRTPTNTGELFF. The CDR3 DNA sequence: TGTGCCAGCAGCCAACGGACACCTACGAACACCGGGGAGCTGTTTTTT.

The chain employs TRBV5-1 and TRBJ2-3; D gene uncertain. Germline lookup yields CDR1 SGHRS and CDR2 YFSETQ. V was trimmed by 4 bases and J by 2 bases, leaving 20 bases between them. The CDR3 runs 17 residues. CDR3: CASSRLGSTGITDTQYF. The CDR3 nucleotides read TGCGCCAGCAGCCGATTGGGGTCAACGGGCATCACAGATACGCAGTATTTT.

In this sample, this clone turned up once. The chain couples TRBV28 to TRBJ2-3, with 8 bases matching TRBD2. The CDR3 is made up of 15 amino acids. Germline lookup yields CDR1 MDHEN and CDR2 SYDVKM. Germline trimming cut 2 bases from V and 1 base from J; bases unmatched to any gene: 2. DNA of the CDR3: TGTGCCAGCAGTTTACAAGCGGGGGGCACAGATACGCAGTATTTT. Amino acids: CASSLQAGGTDTQYF.

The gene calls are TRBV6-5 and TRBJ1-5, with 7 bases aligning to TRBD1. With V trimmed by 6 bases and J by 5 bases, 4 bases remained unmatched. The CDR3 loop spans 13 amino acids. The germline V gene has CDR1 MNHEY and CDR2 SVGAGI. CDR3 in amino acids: CASSTQGDQPQHF. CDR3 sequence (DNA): TGTGCCAGCAGCACCCAGGGGGATCAGCCCCAGCATTTT.